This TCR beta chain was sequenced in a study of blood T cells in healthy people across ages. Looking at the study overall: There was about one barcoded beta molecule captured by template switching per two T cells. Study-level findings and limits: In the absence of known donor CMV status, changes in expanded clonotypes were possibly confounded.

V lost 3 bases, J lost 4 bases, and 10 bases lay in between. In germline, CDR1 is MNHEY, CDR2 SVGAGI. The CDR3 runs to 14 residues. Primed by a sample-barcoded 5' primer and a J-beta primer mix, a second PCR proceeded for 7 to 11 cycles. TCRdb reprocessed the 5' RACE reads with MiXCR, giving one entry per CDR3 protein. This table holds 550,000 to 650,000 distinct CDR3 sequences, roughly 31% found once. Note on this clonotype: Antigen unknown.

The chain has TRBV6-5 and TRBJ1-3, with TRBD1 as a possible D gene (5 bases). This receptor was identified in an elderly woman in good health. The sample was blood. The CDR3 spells CASSYGGLGNTIYF. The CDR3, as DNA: TGTGCCAGCAGTTATGGGGGACTGGGAAACACCATATATTTT.